One T cell receptor beta chain is described in this entry. Its antigen is currently unknown. These data are taken from a study of T cells expressing NK-cell markers. Following a re-call of the 5' RACE reads, TCRdb has one entry per CDR3 protein and lacks DNA. The table lists about half a million distinct CDR3 sequences. Study observations and caveats: In 5 to 7 donors, dominant NKG2C+ clonotypes were roughly 1.0-7.0% of CD8+ T cells.

This CDR3 has 13 residues. Sequencing was done on a sample of blood T cells: a sorted CD56 or NKG2C T cell subset, CD4+ or CD8+ T cells, or bulk PBMC T cells (not recorded which). This sequence originates from a woman aged 45-65 years in good health. The V call is TRBV12-3 or TRBV12-4, the J call TRBJ1-5. CDR3 region: CASSGSATQPQHF.